Shown below are 18 T cell receptor beta chains from a single sample sequenced in a study of PD-1 blockade in classical Hodgkin lymphoma. Time point described: newly diagnosed, previously untreated cHL patient sample. Sequenced by immunoSEQ multiplex PCR; TCRdb stores in-frame clones only, minus some. The repertoire holds tens of thousands of clones, with approximately 91% as singletons. The material sequenced was peripheral blood mononuclear cells (PBMCs). The receptors come from a human donor with classical Hodgkin lymphoma.

The chain carries TRBV19 and TRBJ1-2, with TRBD1 identical over 12 bases. This CDR3 contains 16 residues. J gave up 10 bases and V 4 bases, and 13 bases lay outside the gene matches. The germline CDR1 and CDR2 sequences are LNHDA and SQIVND (reference sequence). The CDR3: CASSKKEAGQGAAYTF. CDR3 bases: TGTGCCAGTAGTAAGAAGGAGGCGGGACAGGGGGCAGCCTACACCTTC.

The chain has TRBV5-1 and TRBJ2-1, with D maybe TRBD2 (7 bases). V shed 0 bases and J shed 9 bases, with 22 bases lying between them. Germline values: CDR1 SGHRS, CDR2 YFSETQ. There are 17 residues in the CDR3. CDR3 DNA sequence: TGCGCCAGCAGCTTGGGTCCGGGTCTAGCGGAGGGGGGTGAGCAGTTCTTC. It yields the protein CASSLGPGLAEGGEQFF.

This clone was observed once. The J gene is TRBJ2-2, the V gene TRBV9, with TRBD1 identical over 12 bases. V trimming: 1 base; J trimming: 7 bases; junction bases outside the gene matches: 11. There are 18 residues in the CDR3. Germline CDR1 SGDLS, CDR2 YYNGEE. The DNA for the CDR3 is TGTGCCAGCAGCGTAAGCCCGGGACAGGGGGCAGAGGACGGGGAGCTGTTTTTT. As protein: CASSVSPGQGAEDGELFF.

The rearrangement links TRBV5-4 to TRBJ1-3, with D unresolved. V lost 2 bases and J lost 11, with 11 bases in between. The CDR3 consists of 12 residues. The germline V gene encodes CDR1 SGHNT and CDR2 YYREEE (reference sequence). In DNA form, the CDR3 reads TGTGCCAGCAGCTTTATGGGAGGACCCATATATTTT. Its protein is CASSFMGGPIYF.

This clone was counted once. The chain combines TRBV6-4 with TRBJ1-1; the match to TRBD1 covers 10 bases. Per the germline V gene, CDR1 is MRHNA and CDR2 is SNTAGT. With 7 bases clipped from V and 3 bases from J, the junction kept 8 bases outside the gene matches. This CDR3 is 15 amino acids long. CDR3 region: CASKMGQGYDTEAFF. In nucleotides, the CDR3 is TGTGCCAGCAAAATGGGACAGGGGTACGACACTGAAGCTTTCTTT.

In its sample, this clone was seen once. CDR3 bases: TGTGCCAGCAGCTTGGACAGGGGTGCTGGAAACACCATATATTTT. As protein: CASSLDRGAGNTIYF. The genes are TRBV5-4 and TRBJ1-3, with 7 positions matching TRBD1. The CDR3 extends over 15 amino acids. J lost 2 bases, V lost 0 bases, and 2 bases had no gene match. Germline V CDR1 and CDR2: SGHNT, YYREEE (reference sequence).

The gene calls are TRBV28 and TRBJ1-2, with a tentative D call TRBD1 (5 bases). V was shortened by 2 bases and J by 4 bases, with 8 bases between the two germline ends. The CDR3 spans 13 residues. The germline V gene encodes CDR1 MDHEN and CDR2 SYDVKM. The CDR3 DNA follows: TGTGCCAGCAGTTTAGGGACCTTCTATGGCTACACCTTC. This translates into CASSLGTFYGYTF.

This rearrangement joins TRBV27 to TRBJ2-7; TRBD2 agrees at 7 bases. Germline loops: CDR1 MNHEY, CDR2 SMNVEV (reference sequence). The CDR3 runs to 15 residues. J was trimmed by 3 bases and V by 7 bases; bases with no gene match: 12. The CDR3 bases are TGTGCCAGCACCCAAGGAGCGGGAAGGGTCTACGAGCAGTACTTC. Protein sequence: CASTQGAGRVYEQYF.

V and J are TRBV28 and TRBJ1-2; maybe TRBD1 (5 bases). Per the germline V gene, CDR1 is MDHEN and CDR2 is SYDVKM. V was cut by 3 bases and J by 6 bases, with 23 bases left in between. This CDR3 comprises 17 residues. CDR3 loop: CASSLFPGQGPADGYTF. The CDR3 DNA follows: TGTGCCAGCAGTTTGTTCCCCGGACAAGGGCCAGCAGATGGCTACACCTTC.

J is TRBJ1-1 and V is TRBV10-3; weak D call: TRBD1 (6 bases). V lost 0 bases and J lost 5, with 16 bases in between. The CDR3 sequence is 16 residues long. Germline values: CDR1 ENHRY, CDR2 SYGVKD. CDR3: CAISESKAGVSTEAFF. The CDR3 coding sequence is TGTGCCATCAGTGAGTCGAAGGCAGGGGTTAGTACTGAAGCTTTCTTT.

The table lists this clone with a count of one. The J gene is TRBJ2-1, the V gene TRBV9, with D possibly being TRBD2 (6 bases). Germline V lookup: CDR1 SGDLS, CDR2 YYNGEE. Trimming stripped 3 bases from V and 1 base from J, with 8 bases between. This CDR3 is 14 amino acids long. In DNA, the CDR3 is TGTGCCAGCAGCGCCGGGGGTTCCTACAATGAGCAGTTCTTC. Residues: CASSAGGSYNEQFF.

The chain uses TRBV15 and TRBJ1-1, with D unresolved. This CDR3 spans 15 amino acids. The V gene's germline CDR1 is LNHNV and CDR2 YYDKDF (reference sequence). Trimming removed 0 bases from V and 0 bases from J, with 8 bases in between. CDR3 in DNA: TGTGCCACCAGCAGAGAAGAGATAATGAACACTGAAGCTTTCTTT. It specifies CATSREEIMNTEAFF.

The J gene is TRBJ1-2, the V gene TRBV19; D possibly corresponds to TRBD1 (5 bases). The CDR3 has 14 amino acids. The V end was cut by 9 bases, the J end by 4 bases, with 18 bases between. The germline CDR1 and CDR2 sequences are LNHDA and SQIVND (reference sequence). The CDR3 loop is CASRDAPPLYGYTF. The CDR3 coding sequence is TGTGCCAGCCGGGACGCCCCACCTCTCTATGGCTACACCTTC.

CDR3 in amino acids: CASSPLLGGGVGTQYF. The CDR3 DNA reads as TGTGCCAGCAGTCCCCTCCTAGGGGGGGGAGTCGGAACGCAGTATTTT. The V gene is TRBV27, the J gene TRBJ2-3, with D maybe TRBD2 (7 bases). Germline values: CDR1 MNHEY, CDR2 SMNVEV (reference sequence). This CDR3 is 16 amino acids long. V gave up 5 bases and J gave up 9 bases, with 24 bases separating them.

The chain combines TRBV6-5 with TRBJ1-1, with D tentatively TRBD1 (5 bases). Trimming took 0 bases from V and 7 from J, leaving 9 bases between them. The CDR3 runs 13 residues. The germline V gene encodes CDR1 MNHEY and CDR2 SVGAGI. CDR3 coding DNA: TGTGCCAGCAGTTACTCGGCCGGGGGTGAAGCTTTCTTT. It yields the protein CASSYSAGGEAFF.

The chain combines TRBV29-1 with TRBJ1-4, with a weak D call TRBD1 (6 bases). Germline loops: CDR1 SQVTM, CDR2 ANQGSEA. This CDR3 comprises 11 residues. V dropped 4 bases and J dropped 7 bases, with 7 bases sitting between them. The chain's CDR3 is CSVVRGEKLFF. In DNA form, the CDR3 reads TGCAGCGTTGTCAGGGGTGAAAAACTGTTTTTT.

This chain joins TRBV7-9 and TRBJ1-3; D uncertain. Trimming took off 5 bases at V and 4 bases at J, with 18 bases between the two ends. Germline values: CDR1 SEHNR, CDR2 FQNEAQ (reference sequence). CDR3 size: 16 residues. CDR3 in amino acids: CASSRTSAQRGNTIYF. The CDR3 DNA is TGTGCCAGCAGCCGGACCTCGGCCCAGCGCGGAAACACCATATATTTT.

The sample holds a few counts of this clone. This chain connects TRBV10-1 to TRBJ2-1, with 7 bases identical to TRBD2. Germline V gene sequence: CDR1 WNHNN, CDR2 SYGVQD (reference sequence). CDR3 length: 15 amino acids. J was trimmed by 1 base and V by 3 bases; bases with no gene match: 3. The CDR3 sequence: CASSEKAGSYNEQFF. CDR3 bases: TGCGCCAGCAGTGAAAAAGCGGGATCCTACAATGAGCAGTTCTTC.